This TCR beta chain was sequenced during a study of cytomegalovirus exposure and HLA in healthy donors. A multiplex PCR was run with 60 Vbeta primers and 13 Jbeta primers. Sequenced by immunoSEQ multiplex PCR; TCRdb stores in-frame clones only, minus some. Of over 70,000 clones listed, more than 75% are singletons. Trimming cost V 2 bases and J 10 bases; bases outside gene matches: 9. CDR1 and CDR2 from the germline V gene are SGHNT and YYREEE (reference sequence). The CDR3 has 15 amino acids. The clonotype was recovered from a woman between 50 and 59 years old in good health and CMV-seropositive. The rearrangement uses TRBV5-4 and TRBJ2-1, with 10 bases fitting TRBD2. Input material: PBMCs. The chain's CDR3 is CASSFRSGRADEQFF. DNA of the CDR3: TGTGCCAGCAGCTTTCGGAGCGGGAGGGCCGACGAGCAGTTCTTC. Filled out from reference TRBV5-4 and TRBJ2-1, the complete variable domain reads ETGVTQSPTHLIKTRGQQVTLRCSSQSGHNTVSWYQQALGQGPQFIFQYYREEENGRGNFPPRFSGLQFPNYSSELNVNALELDDSALYLCASSFRSGRADEQFFGPGTRLTVL.